This T cell receptor (beta chain) was captured by sequencing in a study of tumor-infiltrating lymphocytes in oesophageal squamous cell carcinoma. Using its own MiXCR run on the PCR reads, TCRdb lists one record per CDR3 protein. The repertoire has 7,100 or so distinct CDR3 sequences, 15% to 18% of them found once; the top ten carry 13%. This clonotype was observed many times. The V gene lost 8 bases and the J gene lost 5 bases, with 19 bases spanning the gap. Germline CDR1 MDHEN, CDR2 SYDVKM. The CDR3 has 15 residues. The chain couples TRBV28 to TRBJ2-4; D might be TRBD1 (6 bases). The source material was blood. This receptor was taken from a male donor with esophageal squamous cell carcinoma. This CDR3 is CASRSRDTQQNIQYF. CDR3 DNA sequence: TGTGCCAGCCGTAGCCGGGACACCCAACAAAACATTCAGTACTTC.